A single sample is the source of the 32 T cell receptor beta chains below, sequenced in a study of response to subunit inactivated influenza vaccine. TCRdb reprocessed the RT-PCR reads via MiXCR and lists one record per CDR3 protein. The data contain more than 450,000 distinct CDR3 sequences, 10% to 15% of them seen just once; the ten biggest clones take up roughly a tenth. The material was PBMCs from blood, obtained on the day of vaccination. Every receptor here comes from a man aged 50 or older who received an inactivated influenza vaccine.

The V and J genes are TRBV19 and TRBJ2-2; either TRBD1 or TRBD2 may fit D (5 bases each). The CDR3 consists of 14 residues. Germline V gene sequence: CDR1 LNHDA, CDR2 SQIVND (reference sequence). V shed 6 bases and J shed 4 bases, with 12 bases lying between them. The CDR3 region is CASRTGTRTGELFF. CDR3 DNA: TGTGCCAGTAGGACCGGGACCCGCACCGGGGAGCTGTTTTTT.

About this clonotype itself: Compared with germline, one end of the junction differs, possibly owing to a read error. The chain is built from TRBV20-1 and TRBJ2-1, with TRBD2 matching 8 bases. Per the germline V gene, CDR1 is DFQATT and CDR2 is SNEGSKA (reference sequence). The CDR3 contains 14 residues. The CDR3 DNA sequence: TGCAGAGCTAGAGTTGTAGCGGGGTACAATGAGCAGTTCTTC. This translates into CRARVVAGYNEQFF.

In its sample, this clonotype was seen a few times. This rearrangement joins TRBV5-1 to TRBJ1-6; no firm D call. From germline, CDR1 is SGHRS and CDR2 YFSETQ. The CDR3 spans 14 residues. V lost 2 bases and J lost 8, with 11 bases in between. The CDR3 loop is CASSLGEGDSPLHF. Here the CDR3 DNA reads TGCGCCAGCAGCTTAGGAGAGGGAGATTCACCCCTCCACTTT.

This chain links TRBV20-1 with TRBJ2-6; the D is unclear. Trimming took off 0 bases at V and 0 bases at J, with 18 bases between the two ends. The CDR3 is made up of 19 amino acids. CDR1 is DFQATT and CDR2 is SNEGSKA in the germline V gene (reference sequence). The CDR3: CSARDLSRSLSSGANVLTF. Written as DNA, the CDR3 is TGCAGTGCTAGAGATCTATCTCGGAGTCTAAGCTCTGGGGCCAACGTCCTGACTTTC.

This clonotype was detected many times. J is TRBJ2-2 and V is TRBV27, with no clear D. CDR1 and CDR2 from the germline V gene are MNHEY and SMNVEV (reference sequence). The CDR3 length is 12 residues. V dropped 6 bases and J dropped 4 bases, with 6 bases sitting between them. CDR3 sequence reads: CASRQTTGELFF. The CDR3 DNA follows: TGTGCCAGCAGACAGACCACCGGGGAGCTGTTTTTT.

This clonotype was seen only a few times. This chain links TRBV7-9 with TRBJ2-1; 8 bases map to TRBD1. V dropped 3 bases and J dropped 4; count of bases not matched to a gene: 8. Per germline, CDR1 SEHNR and CDR2 FQNEAQ (reference sequence). The CDR3 is 16 amino acids. In DNA, the CDR3 is TGTGCCAGCAGCTTGGCAGGGGGCTCCTTTTACAATGAGCAGTTCTTC. This translates into CASSLAGGSFYNEQFF.

The chain employs TRBV20-1 and TRBJ1-2; TRBD1 agrees at 10 bases. Trimming took 3 bases from V and 5 from J; bases not matched to a gene: 9. CDR3 length: 15 residues. CDR1 and CDR2 (germline): DFQATT, SNEGSKA (reference sequence). The CDR3 sequence: CSARNRDRGLYGYTF. The CDR3 DNA reads TGCAGTGCTAGGAACCGGGACAGGGGTCTTTATGGCTACACCTTC.

The chain recombines TRBV4-3 with TRBJ2-7; 10 bases map to TRBD1. Germline V gives CDR1 LGHNA, CDR2 YSLEER. V was pared by 0 bases and J by 13 bases, with 3 bases of the junction left unmatched. The CDR3 runs to 12 residues. CDR3 in amino acids: CASSQDGTGVYF. DNA for the CDR3: TGCGCCAGCAGCCAAGATGGGACAGGGGTCTACTTC.

This clonotype was detected many times. V and J are TRBV28 and TRBJ2-5; 10 bases are shared with TRBD2. The CDR3 covers 16 residues. CDR1 MDHEN and CDR2 SYDVKM come from the germline V gene. V was pared by 1 base and J by 3 bases, with 5 bases of the junction left unmatched. CDR3 protein: CASSLSGLAGEETQYF. The CDR3 bases are TGTGCCAGCAGTTTATCTGGGCTAGCGGGAGAAGAGACCCAGTACTTC. The variable domain in full, with the rest retrieved from reference TRBV28 and TRBJ2-5, is DVKVTQSSRYLVKRTGEKVFLECVQDMDHENMFWYRQDPGLGLRLIYFSYDVKMKEKGDIPEGYSVSREKKERFSLILESASTNQTSMYLCASSLSGLAGEETQYFGPGTRLLVL.

This clonotype was observed a few times. The V and J genes are TRBV19 and TRBJ2-2; 8 nucleotides align to TRBD1. The germline V gene encodes CDR1 LNHDA and CDR2 SQIVND (reference sequence). CDR3 size: 14 residues. The junction had 5 bases not matched to a gene; V was cut back by 4 bases and J by 7 bases. Written as DNA, the CDR3 is TGTGCCAGTAGTAGGCGACAGGGGAACGGGGAGCTGTTTTTT. Amino acid sequence: CASSRRQGNGELFF.

This clonotype was detected only a few times. The V and J genes are TRBV5-1 and TRBJ2-7; 8 nucleotides align to TRBD2. CDR1 and CDR2 from the germline V gene are SGHRS and YFSETQ. The CDR3 length is 17 residues. J was trimmed by 3 bases and V by 3 bases; bases with no gene match: 14. The CDR3 nucleotides read TGCGCCAGCAGCTCAGACAGAAATAGCGGGATTGACTACGAGCAGTACTTC. This gives the protein CASSSDRNSGIDYEQYF.

The chain recombines TRBV15 with TRBJ2-1; the D gene is possibly TRBD2 (5 bases). The CDR3 runs to 16 residues. Germline CDR1 LNHNV, CDR2 YYDKDF (reference sequence). The V and J ends lost 0 bases and 3 bases respectively, with 12 bases between them. The CDR3 protein is CATSRERVALYNEQFF. CDR3 sequence (DNA): TGTGCCACCAGCAGAGAGAGGGTAGCTCTCTACAATGAGCAGTTCTTC.

This clonotype appeared a few times. The chain recombines TRBV30 with TRBJ1-1, with TRBD1 as a possible D gene (6 bases). The germline V gene has CDR1 GTSNPN and CDR2 SVGIG (reference sequence). Trimming stripped 4 bases from V and 5 bases from J, with 17 bases between. The CDR3 spans 14 residues. The CDR3 sequence is CAWTLRGRRTEAFF. The CDR3 DNA is TGTGCCTGGACCTTGAGGGGGAGACGGACTGAAGCTTTCTTT.

This chain links TRBV7-9 with TRBJ2-5; 8 positions match TRBD1. J was trimmed by 2 bases and V by 6 bases; bases with no gene match: 5. This CDR3 has 14 amino acids. From germline, CDR1 is SEHNR and CDR2 FQNEAQ (reference sequence). The CDR3 nucleotides read TGTGCCAGCAGGTACGGGACAGGACAAGAGACCCAGTACTTC. This sequence encodes CASRYGTGQETQYF.

The chain carries TRBV28 and TRBJ2-3; TRBD2 matches at 7 bases. The CDR3 has 14 residues. With 3 bases clipped from V and 4 bases from J, the junction kept 4 bases outside the gene matches. Germline loops: CDR1 MDHEN, CDR2 SYDVKM. The CDR3 loop is CASSLRRESDTQYF. CDR3 nucleotide sequence: TGTGCCAGCAGTTTGCGGCGGGAGTCAGATACGCAGTATTTT.

CDR3 sequence reads: CAISERQGPYEQYF. CDR3 in DNA: TGTGCCATCAGTGAGCGTCAGGGGCCCTACGAGCAGTACTTC. This sequence joins TRBV10-3 and TRBJ2-7, with TRBD1 as a possible D gene (6 bases). The V gene's germline CDR1 is ENHRY and CDR2 SYGVKD. The CDR3 spans 14 residues. V lost 2 bases and J lost 2, with 10 bases in between.

This clonotype appeared many times. V and J are TRBV29-1 and TRBJ2-3, with D perhaps TRBD1 (5 bases). Germline V gene sequence: CDR1 SQVTM, CDR2 ANQGSEA. The CDR3 is made up of 13 amino acids. The V gene lost 5 bases and the J gene lost 1 base, with 10 bases spanning the gap. As DNA, the CDR3 is TGCAGCGTTACAGGCCTGGGCACAGATACGCAGTATTTT. This translates into CSVTGLGTDTQYF.

The V gene is TRBV5-1, the J gene TRBJ1-2; 8 bases fit TRBD1. Germline CDR1 reads SGHRS; CDR2 reads YFSETQ. There are 14 residues in the CDR3. Trimming cost V 4 bases and J 3 bases; bases outside gene matches: 5. This chain's CDR3 is CASSNGQGDYGYTF. The CDR3 DNA reads TGCGCCAGCAGCAATGGACAGGGTGACTATGGCTACACCTTC.

This clonotype was seen a handful of times. The genes are TRBV28 and TRBJ2-2, with 7 bases lining up with TRBD2. CDR1 MDHEN and CDR2 SYDVKM come from the germline V gene. V lost 7 bases to trimming and J lost 2 bases; unmatched junction nucleotides: 16. This CDR3 is 18 amino acids long. For the CDR3, the DNA is TGTGCCAGCACCCCCGCGCAGGGTCTAGCGGCTAACACCGGGGAGCTGTTTTTT. It encodes CASTPAQGLAANTGELFF.

V gene TRBV12-3 or TRBV12-4 combines with J gene TRBJ2-3, with 8 bases matching TRBD2. The V and J ends lost 10 bases and 2 bases, in that order; junction bases with no gene match: 14. This CDR3 spans 16 amino acids. The CDR3 loop is CATLRTSPFFTDTQYF. DNA for the CDR3: TGTGCCACCTTACGGACTAGCCCCTTCTTCACAGATACGCAGTATTTT.

This clonotype was seen more than once but under ten times. The chain joins TRBV14 to TRBJ2-1; D might be TRBD1 or TRBD2, each matching 6 bases. CDR1 and CDR2 from the germline V gene are SGHDN and FVKESK. Trimming left V 5 bases short and J 8 bases short, with 22 bases between. The CDR3 is 16 residues long. In DNA, the CDR3 is TGTGCCAGCAGCAAAGGGTTTCGAGGGGGGTCGTATGAGCAGTTCTTC. It yields the protein CASSKGFRGGSYEQFF.

The V and J genes are TRBV28 and TRBJ2-3; D remains ambiguous. The CDR3 extends over 14 amino acids. Germline lookup yields CDR1 MDHEN and CDR2 SYDVKM. The V gene lost 8 bases and the J gene lost 5 bases, with 17 bases spanning the gap. CDR3 sequence reads: CASHGRDSGDTQYF. CDR3 coding DNA: TGTGCCAGCCACGGAAGGGATTCGGGAGATACGCAGTATTTT.

The genes are TRBV6-5 and TRBJ2-7; 7 bases align to TRBD1. V lost 8 bases to trimming and J lost 4 bases; unmatched junction nucleotides: 14. CDR3 size: 15 residues. Germline CDR1 is MNHEY and CDR2 is SVGAGI. The CDR3, as DNA: TGTGCCAGCGTTCCCCCCGGGACAGACCCTTACGAGCAGTACTTC. It encodes CASVPPGTDPYEQYF.

V gene TRBV25-1 combines with J gene TRBJ2-1, with TRBD2 matching over 10 bases. Germline loops: CDR1 MGHDK, CDR2 SYGVNS. Trimming at V came to 9 bases and at J to 0 bases, leaving 11 bases not matched to a gene. CDR3 length: 17 residues. The CDR3 loop is CASSKREGLSSYNEQFF. CDR3 nucleotides: TGTGCCAGTAGTAAGCGGGAGGGGTTGAGCTCCTACAATGAGCAGTTCTTC.

J is TRBJ2-3 and V is TRBV24-1, with no clear D. This CDR3 region has 15 residues. Germline values: CDR1 KGHDR, CDR2 SFDVKD. Trimming stripped 4 bases from V and 4 bases from J, with 14 bases between. Written as DNA, the CDR3 is TGTGCCACCAGTGACCGCAAAAGTTTGGCAGATACGCAGTATTTT. It codes for CATSDRKSLADTQYF.

The V call is TRBV9, the J call TRBJ1-3, with 11 bases identical to TRBD1. There are 16 residues in the CDR3. The V gene end was trimmed by 4 bases and the J gene end by 3 bases; junction bases not matched to a gene: 6. Germline CDR1 SGDLS, CDR2 YYNGEE. The CDR3 region has the DNA TGTGCCAGCAGCATTGGGACAGGGGGTGGTGGAAACACCATATATTTT. Protein: CASSIGTGGGGNTIYF.

The gene calls are TRBV11-1 and TRBJ2-7; D is undetermined. Trimming shortened V by 1 base and J by 4 bases, and 14 bases separated the two germline ends. Germline V gene lookup returns CDR1 SGHAT and CDR2 FQDESV (reference sequence). This CDR3 is built from 15 residues. This chain's CDR3 is CASSLESLVDYEQYF. CDR3 coding DNA: TGTGCCAGCAGCTTAGAGTCGCTAGTCGATTACGAGCAGTACTTC.

This clonotype has ten or more counts. V gene TRBV10-3 combines with J gene TRBJ2-5, with D perhaps matching TRBD2 (6 bases). Trimming cost V 8 bases and J 5 bases, with 15 bases left between them. Looked up from germline, CDR1 is ENHRY and CDR2 is SYGVKD. This CDR3 spans 13 amino acids. The CDR3 DNA follows: TGTGCCATCCTGGGGGGAATAGGGGAGACCCAGTACTTC. Translated, it gives CAILGGIGETQYF.

This clonotype was detected a few times. This chain links TRBV7-8 with TRBJ2-2, with D perhaps matching TRBD1 or TRBD2 (6 bases each). This CDR3 has 17 amino acids. Germline lookup yields CDR1 SGHVS and CDR2 FQNEAQ. The V gene lost 5 bases and the J gene lost 1 base, with 17 bases spanning the gap. This CDR3 reads CASSGEGGRENTGELFF. CDR3 in DNA: TGTGCCAGCAGCGGAGAGGGGGGCAGGGAGAACACCGGGGAGCTGTTTTTT.

This clonotype was counted at least ten times. This chain links TRBV18 with TRBJ1-4; 8 nucleotides align to TRBD1. Germline V gene data show CDR1 as KGHSH and CDR2 as LQKENI. The trim removed 3 bases at V and 8 bases at J, leaving 5 bases unmatched. The CDR3 totals 14 residues. Here the CDR3 DNA reads TGTGCCAGCTCACCTACACAGGGGGAAGAAAAACTGTTTTTT. Translation: CASSPTQGEEKLFF.

The rearrangement links TRBV21-1 to TRBJ2-3; the table's D call, TRBD2, was not checked against the DNA. TRBV21-1 is tagged as a pseudogene. The CDR3 has 19 amino acids. In nucleotides, the CDR3 is TGTGCCAGCAGCCCGCCCGGAAGGACTAGCGGGTCGCCCACAGATACGCAGTATTTT. Protein product: CASSPPGRTSGSPTDTQYF.

This rearrangement joins TRBV5-1 to TRBJ2-1, with 12 bases lining up with TRBD1. V shed 0 bases, J shed 7 bases, and the junction held 5 bases outside the gene matches. The CDR3 loop spans 16 amino acids. Germline-derived CDR1 and CDR2 are SGHRS and YFSETQ. CDR3 amino acids: CASSLGGQGAFNEQFF. The CDR3 nucleotides are TGCGCCAGCAGCTTGGGGGGACAGGGGGCTTTTAATGAGCAGTTCTTC.